Given below is one T cell receptor (beta chain) in context. Its antigen is currently not known. Per-nucleotide qualities are absent, and no much larger clonotype sits a single base away. TCRbeta CDR3 regions were amplified from genomic DNA by means of the immunoSEQ Assay, a bias-controlled multiplex PCR. The paper's processing steps were these. Within the assay, amplification of reference gene primers was used to estimate how many nucleated cells each sample contained. To quantify the absolute abundance of each unique TCRbeta CDR3 rearrangement, sequence reads were collapsed and filtered. For each sample, productive Simpson clonality was calculated by taking the square root of Simpson's diversity index across productive rearrangements. TCRdb took over this immuneACCESS table, retaining in-frame rearrangements with V and J assigned. Such tables are incomplete; in checked studies, under half of the missing clones stem from an unresolved V gene, and the remainder is unexplained. The DNA was the basis for D and trimming; V, J and clone size are from that table. The sample has over 200,000 clones on record, about 86% of them singletons. The ten most abundant clones make up around 1.4% of the sample.

This specimen comes from a study of blood T cell repertoires in COVID-19 (TCRdb year 2020). Broadly, across the study: Samples from collaborators originated in the United States, Italy and Spain and spanned both the acute and convalescent phases of COVID-19. The material from the prospective study consisted of cDNA or gDNA derived from T cells, B-cell-depleted T cells, or PBMCs. Deeply sampled blood TCRbeta repertoires from subjects exposed to, actively infected with, or recovered from COVID-19 were included in the dataset. The repertoires were made available in a free public database intended to serve as a resource for research on the immune response to SARS-CoV-2. Samples were obtained from the ongoing ImmuneRACE study (first 160 participants) and from over 1,000 subjects provided by 6 global collaborators. Nearly every sample came with metadata listing a de-identified subject ID, COVID-19 status, age in years and sex. Where HLA class I and class II types were available, the types were taken from metadata supplied by the sample provider, not from assay-based typing.

On the study overall, not on this receptor specifically: The quantity of clinical and demographic metadata differed by source and by participant and was supplied without curation.

CDR1 and CDR2, looked up from the germline V gene, are SGHTA and FQGNSA. Its CDR3 holds 17 amino acids, cysteine through phenylalanine. The only DNA kept is the CDR3, 51 bases in frame from the first base. Trimming takes 4 bases off V and 6 bases off J; junction bases not matched to a gene: 9. Whole blood was collected in K2EDTA tubes by collaborating institutions according to the institutions' own protocols. For TCRbeta analysis, collaborators shipped samples in one of three forms: frozen whole blood, isolated PBMCs, or DNA extracted from either of those sample types. The sample was peripheral blood. The chain employs TRBV7-2 and TRBJ2-1; TRBD2 lines up with 13 middle nucleotides. This sequence was found in a man between 18 and 29 years old with active or convalescent COVID-19. Here is the DNA: TGTGCCAGCAGCTCTTCACCCGGACTAGCGGGGGCCAATGAGCAGTTCTTC. It is translated as CASSSSPGLAGANEQFF.